This T cell receptor (beta chain) was found in a study of technical replicates of blood from several donors. Germline V CDR1 and CDR2: SQVTM, ANQGSEA. V dropped 4 bases and J dropped 14; count of bases not matched to a gene: 7. The CDR3 has 12 residues. TCRdb keeps only in-frame clones here, not all; method: immunoSEQ multiplex PCR. Of about 81,000 clones listed, approximately 94% are singletons. The rearrangement uses TRBV29-1 and TRBJ2-1, with 11 bases matching TRBD2. This receptor was identified in a human donor in good health. The sample consisted of T cells isolated from PBMCs. This CDR3 is CSVVLAGGQEFF. For the CDR3, the DNA is TGCAGCGTTGTCCTAGCGGGAGGTCAGGAGTTCTTC.